This T cell receptor beta chain was sequenced in a study of technical replicates of blood from a handful of donors. In germline, CDR1 is KGHSH, CDR2 LQKENI. CDR3 length: 14 amino acids. The V end lost 2 bases, the J end lost 3 bases, and 11 bases lay between the germline ends. The protocol was immunoSEQ multiplex PCR, while the TCRdb copy is restricted to in-frame clones and leaves out a portion. The table lists tens of thousands of clones, roughly 98% of them singletons, with roughly 0.16% in the top ten. The sequence was collected from a human donor in good health. The chain joins TRBV18 to TRBJ2-7; D gene uncertain. The material sequenced was T cells isolated from PBMCs. The CDR3 spells CASSPTFPGYEQYF. The DNA of the CDR3 is TGTGCCAGCTCACCAACCTTTCCCGGCTACGAGCAGTACTTC.